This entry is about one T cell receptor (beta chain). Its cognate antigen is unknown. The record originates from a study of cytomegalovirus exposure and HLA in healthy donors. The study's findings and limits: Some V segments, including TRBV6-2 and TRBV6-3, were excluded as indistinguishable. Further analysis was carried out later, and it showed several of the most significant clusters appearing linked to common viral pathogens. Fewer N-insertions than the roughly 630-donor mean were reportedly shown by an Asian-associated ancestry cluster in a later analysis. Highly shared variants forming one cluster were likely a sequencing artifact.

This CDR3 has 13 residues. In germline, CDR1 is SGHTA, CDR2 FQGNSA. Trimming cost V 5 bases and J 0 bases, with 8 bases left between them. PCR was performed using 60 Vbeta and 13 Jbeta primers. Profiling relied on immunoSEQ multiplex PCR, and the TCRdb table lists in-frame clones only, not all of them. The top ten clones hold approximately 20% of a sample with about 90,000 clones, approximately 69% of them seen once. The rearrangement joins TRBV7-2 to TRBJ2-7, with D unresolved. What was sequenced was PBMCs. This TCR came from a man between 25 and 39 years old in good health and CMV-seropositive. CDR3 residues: CASSKFVSYEQYF. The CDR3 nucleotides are TGTGCCAGCAGCAAATTCGTCTCCTACGAGCAGTACTTC. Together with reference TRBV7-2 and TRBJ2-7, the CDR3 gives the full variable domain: GAGVSQSPSNKVTEKGKDVELRCDPISGHTALYWYRQSLGQGLEFLIYFQGNSAPDKSGLPSDRFSAERTGGSVSTLTIQRTQQEDSAVYLCASSKFVSYEQYFGPGTRLTVT.